These T cell receptor beta chains were read from a single sample in a study of control samples from healthy donors and cancer patients. Repertoires were generated with immunoSEQ multiplex PCR, while TCRdb's copy carries only in-frame clones and drops some. The sample contains some 130,000 clones, approximately 94% of which appear only once. Material for sequencing was blood. Source of these receptors: a man aged 30 to 39 in good health. Both conserved end residues are part of each CDR3. A D gene is named only where the DNA matches it firmly. Some rows mark clone size as missing; the rest say once, few, many or name a class of expanded clone.

>TRBV25-1|.|.|TRBJ1-6
TGTGCCAGCAGGGGGGGTTTCTATAATTCACCCCTCCACTTT
CASRGGFYNSPLHF
>TRBV7-6|.|.|TRBJ2-2
TGTGCCAGCAGCTTAGGTTCAGGGGCCACCGGGGAGCTGTTTTTT
CASSLGSGATGELFF
>TRBV5-5|.|.|TRBJ2-2
TGTGCCAGCAGCTTTGGCAGCCTCCAGGACGGGGAGCTGTTTTTT
CASSFGSLQDGELFF
>TRBV28|TRBD1|.|TRBJ1-2
TGTGCCAGCAGTTTTTGGACAGGGAGACGGGGCTATGGCTACACCTTC
CASSFWTGRRGYGYTF
>TRBV4-3|.|once|TRBJ2-1
TGCGCCAGCAGCCCTACCCACAGATCCTCCTACAATGAGCAGTTCTTC
CASSPTHRSSYNEQFF
>TRBV6-5|.|.|TRBJ1-2
TGTGCCAGCAGTTACCTTCGGACAGAGACTAACTATGGCTACACCTTC
CASSYLRTETNYGYTF
>TRBV24-1|.|.|TRBJ1-1
TGTGCCACCAGTGATTCCGATGAGTACAGGCTAAACACTGAAGCTTTCTTT
CATSDSDEYRLNTEAFF
>TRBV27|TRBD2|.|TRBJ2-6
TGTGCCAGCAGTCCCCTAGCGGGGGTTTCCTCTGGGGCCAACGTCCTGACTTTC
CASSPLAGVSSGANVLTF
>TRBV9|.|.|TRBJ2-2
TGTGCCAGCAGCGTAGCGGGGGCCCACACCGGGGAGCTGTTTTTT
CASSVAGAHTGELFF
>TRBV4-3|TRBD1|.|TRBJ2-7
TGCGCCAGCAGCCAAGATAGACAGGGGGCATACGAGCAGTACTTC
CASSQDRQGAYEQYF
>TRBV27|TRBD1|.|TRBJ2-1
TGTGCCAGCACACGGGACAGGGCGATGAATGAGCAGTTCTTC
CASTRDRAMNEQFF
>TRBV2|.|.|TRBJ2-1
TGTGCCAGCAGGGGGGTTAATGAGCAGTTCTTC
CASRGVNEQFF
>TRBV9|TRBD2|.|TRBJ2-3
TGTGCCAGCAGCCTTAGCGGGGGGGCCACAGATACGCAGTATTTT
CASSLSGGATDTQYF
>TRBV3-1/TRBV3-2|TRBD1|.|TRBJ1-6
TGTGCCAGCAGCCAAGGGGCCGGGACAGGGTTTAATTCACCCCTCCACTTT
CASSQGAGTGFNSPLHF
>TRBV6-1|.|.|TRBJ2-7
TGTGCCAGCAGTGAGGACGGGGGAGTCTACGAGCAGTACTTC
CASSEDGGVYEQYF
>TRBV7-9|TRBD1|.|TRBJ1-2
TGTGCCAGCAGCGCCGGGACAGACTTCTATGGCTACACCTTC
CASSAGTDFYGYTF
>TRBV4-3|TRBD1|.|TRBJ1-2
TGCGCCAGCAACCCCGACAGGGGGGAGGGTGGCTACACCTTC
CASNPDRGEGGYTF
>TRBV12-5|.|.|TRBJ2-2
TGTGCTAGTGGTTTCCCCGGCGTGGAGCTGTTTTTT
CASGFPGVELFF
>TRBV10-2|TRBD2|.|TRBJ2-1
TGCGCCAGCAGTCTAGCGGGGGGGCCCAGTGAGCAGTTCTTC
CASSLAGGPSEQFF
>TRBV7-9|.|few|TRBJ2-7
TGTGCCAGCAGCCACACCAGCCGCGGGCACGAGCAGTACTTC
CASSHTSRGHEQYF
>TRBV3-1/TRBV3-2|TRBD1|.|TRBJ2-7
TGTGCCAGCAGCCAAGGCTGGGACAGGGGGTTAAACGAGCAGTACTTC
CASSQGWDRGLNEQYF
>TRBV12-3/TRBV12-4|.|once|TRBJ2-3
TGTGCCAGCAGTACCCTATCGCGCGAGACGCAGTATTTT
CASSTLSRETQYF
>TRBV18|.|.|TRBJ2-3
TGTGCCAGCTCACCCCAGGGGGGCGGAGATACGCAGTATTTT
CASSPQGGGDTQYF
>TRBV4-3|.|.|TRBJ2-7
TGCGCCAGCAGCCAAGATGTCCGAGGGACGGGCTCCTACGAGCAGTACTTC
CASSQDVRGTGSYEQYF
>TRBV5-6|TRBD1|few|TRBJ1-1
TGTGCCAGCAGCCCATCTTATATATGGACAGGGAAGAACACTGAAGCTTTCTTT
CASSPSYIWTGKNTEAFF
>TRBV12-3/TRBV12-4|.|.|TRBJ2-7
TGTGCCAGCAGTTTAGAGGGCTACGAGCAGTACTTC
CASSLEGYEQYF
>TRBV11-2|TRBD1|once|TRBJ1-2
TGTGCCAGCAGCCCTAGCCCAGACAGGGCTAACTATGGCTACACCTTC
CASSPSPDRANYGYTF
>TRBV27|TRBD1|.|TRBJ2-7
TGTGCCAGCAGTAGTAGGACAGGGGGCGCCTCCTACGAGCAGTACTTC
CASSSRTGGASYEQYF
>TRBV6-5|.|.|TRBJ1-6
TGTGCCAGCAGTTACGACAGATCCTATAATTCACCCCTCCACTTT
CASSYDRSYNSPLHF
>TRBV6-6|TRBD1|.|TRBJ1-4
TGTGCCAGCAGCTCGGGGACAGCTAATGAAAAACTGTTTTTT
CASSSGTANEKLFF
>TRBV7-9|TRBD2|few|TRBJ2-4
TGTGCCAGCAGCTCCACGACAGCGGGGGGCCTCCAGGACTTC
CASSSTTAGGLQDF
>TRBV5-1|TRBD1|.|TRBJ1-1
TGCGCCAGCAGCCCCGGACAGGGCTGGGGGGCTTTCTTT
CASSPGQGWGAFF
>TRBV7-9|.|.|TRBJ1-6
TGTGCCAGCAGCTTAGACAGGGTATACGATAATTCACCCCTCCACTTT
CASSLDRVYDNSPLHF
>TRBV27|.|once|TRBJ2-6
TGTGCCAGCAGTTTTCTCAGGGGGGCGGCCAACGTCCTGACTTTC
CASSFLRGAANVLTF
>TRBV2|.|.|TRBJ2-7
TGTGCCAGCAGAAGTCAGGCGAGCTCCTACGAGCAGTACTTC
CASRSQASSYEQYF
>TRBV24-1|.|.|TRBJ1-5
TGTGCCACCAATCAGGGAGTTGGCTATAGCAATCAGCCCCAGCATTTT
CATNQGVGYSNQPQHF
>TRBV6-2/TRBV6-3|.|.|TRBJ1-1
TGTGCCAGCAGTCTACACACTGAAGCTTTCTTT
CASSLHTEAFF
>TRBV7-2|TRBD1|.|TRBJ1-2
TGTGCCAGCAGCTTAGCCCTACGTGGATACGGACAGGGGGATGGCTACACCTTC
CASSLALRGYGQGDGYTF
>TRBV27|.|.|TRBJ2-2
TGTGCCAGCAGGCACAGGGATGGCACCGGGGAGCTGTTTTTT
CASRHRDGTGELFF
>TRBV5-5|TRBD1|.|TRBJ1-1
TGTGCCAGCAGACCGGGAAGGGGGCTGAACACTGAAGCTTTCTTT
CASRPGRGLNTEAFF
>TRBV3-1/TRBV3-2|.|once|TRBJ2-3
TGTGCCAGCAGTCCCTTCTGGGGGGCACCCACAGATACGCAGTATTTT
CASSPFWGAPTDTQYF
>TRBV2|.|.|TRBJ1-5
TGTGCCAGCACTGATAGCAATCAGCCCCAGCATTTT
CASTDSNQPQHF
>TRBV25-1|.|.|TRBJ2-5
TGTGCCAGCAGTGAACCGGGACCAGCCCTCGGGACCCAGTACTTC
CASSEPGPALGTQYF
>TRBV30|TRBD1|.|TRBJ1-1
TGTGCCTGGGGACAGGGCCTCACTGAAGCTTTCTTT
CAWGQGLTEAFF
>TRBV2|.|once|TRBJ1-2
TGTGCCAGCAGTGAATATGGACGGATTTCGTCGGATGGCTACACCTTC
CASSEYGRISSDGYTF
>TRBV9|TRBD1|.|TRBJ2-7
TGTGCCAGCAGCGTAGCGACCTGGGACAGGGCCTCCTACGAGCAGTACTTC
CASSVATWDRASYEQYF
>TRBV18|TRBD2|.|TRBJ2-1
TGTGCCAGCTCACCACCGGGACTAGCGGGGAACAATGAGCAGTTCTTC
CASSPPGLAGNNEQFF
>TRBV12-3/TRBV12-4|.|.|TRBJ2-7
TGTGCCAGCAGTTTAATCGGATCGCACGAGCAGTACTTC
CASSLIGSHEQYF
>TRBV7-2|.|.|TRBJ1-1
TGTGCCAGCAGCTTAGTCGATATGAACACTGAAGCTTTCTTT
CASSLVDMNTEAFF
>TRBV9|.|.|TRBJ2-1
TGTGCCAGCAGCGTAGCTACAAGCCCGGTCAATGAGCAGTTCTTC
CASSVATSPVNEQFF
>TRBV5-5|.|once|TRBJ1-5
TGTGCCAGCAGCTTGTGGACAGACAATCAGCCCCAGCATTTT
CASSLWTDNQPQHF
>TRBV7-8|TRBD2|.|TRBJ2-2
TGTGCCAGCAGCTTCACTAGCGGGGGGGCAACCGGGGAGCTGTTTTTT
CASSFTSGGATGELFF
>TRBV4-3|TRBD2|.|TRBJ2-1
TGCGCCAGCAGCCATGGACTAGCGGGGATAGACAATGAGCAGTTCTTC
CASSHGLAGIDNEQFF
>TRBV27|.|.|TRBJ2-5
TGTGCCAGCAGTTCGACAGGATTTCAAGAGACCCAGTACTTC
CASSSTGFQETQYF
>TRBV7-8|TRBD1|.|TRBJ1-3
TGTGCCAGCAGCCCGACAGGGCGAAACACCATATATTTT
CASSPTGRNTIYF
>TRBV4-3|.|.|TRBJ1-2
TGCGCCAGCAGCCAAGTCAGGACATTGGATGGCTACACCTTC
CASSQVRTLDGYTF